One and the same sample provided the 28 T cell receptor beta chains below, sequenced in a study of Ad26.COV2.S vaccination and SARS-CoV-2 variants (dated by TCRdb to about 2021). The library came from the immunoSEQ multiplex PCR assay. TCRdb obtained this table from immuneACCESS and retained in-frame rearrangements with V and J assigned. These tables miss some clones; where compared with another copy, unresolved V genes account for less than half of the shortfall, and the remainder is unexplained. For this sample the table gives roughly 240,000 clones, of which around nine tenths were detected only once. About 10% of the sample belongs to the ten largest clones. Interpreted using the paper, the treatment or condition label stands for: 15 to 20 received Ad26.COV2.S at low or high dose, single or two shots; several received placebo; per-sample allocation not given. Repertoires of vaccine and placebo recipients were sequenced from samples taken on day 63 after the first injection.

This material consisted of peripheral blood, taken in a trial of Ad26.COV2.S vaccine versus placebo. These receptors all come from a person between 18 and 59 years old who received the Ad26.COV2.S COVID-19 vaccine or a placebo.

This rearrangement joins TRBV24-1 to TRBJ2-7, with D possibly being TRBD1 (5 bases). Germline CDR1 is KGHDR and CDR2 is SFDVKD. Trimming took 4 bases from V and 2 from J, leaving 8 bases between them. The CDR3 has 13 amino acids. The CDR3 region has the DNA TGTGCCACCAGTGACGCACAGGCCTACGAGCAGTACTTC. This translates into CATSDAQAYEQYF.

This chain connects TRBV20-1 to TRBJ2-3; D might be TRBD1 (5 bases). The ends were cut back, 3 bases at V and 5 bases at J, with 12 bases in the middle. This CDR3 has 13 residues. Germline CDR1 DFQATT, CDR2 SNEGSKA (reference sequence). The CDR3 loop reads CSASSQGEDTQYF. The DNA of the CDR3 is TGCAGTGCTAGTAGCCAGGGTGAAGATACGCAGTATTTT.

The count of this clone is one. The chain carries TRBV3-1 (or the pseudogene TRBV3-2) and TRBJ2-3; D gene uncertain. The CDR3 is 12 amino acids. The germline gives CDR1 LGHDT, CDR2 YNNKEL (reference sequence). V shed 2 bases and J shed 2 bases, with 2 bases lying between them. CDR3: CASSQFTDTQYF. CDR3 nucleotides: TGTGCCAGCAGCCAATTCACAGATACGCAGTATTTT.

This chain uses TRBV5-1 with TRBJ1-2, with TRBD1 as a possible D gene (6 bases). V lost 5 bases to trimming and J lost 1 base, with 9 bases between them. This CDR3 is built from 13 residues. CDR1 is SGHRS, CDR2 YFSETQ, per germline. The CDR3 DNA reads TGCGCCAGCAGAACGGACAGTAACTATGGCTACACCTTC. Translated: CASRTDSNYGYTF.

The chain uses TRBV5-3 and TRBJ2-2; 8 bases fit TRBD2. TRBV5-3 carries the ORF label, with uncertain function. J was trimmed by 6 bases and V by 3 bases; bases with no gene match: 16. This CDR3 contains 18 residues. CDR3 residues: CARSSGGTRFRWPGELFF. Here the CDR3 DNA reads TGTGCCAGAAGCTCGGGAGGGACTAGATTTCGTTGGCCCGGGGAGCTGTTTTTT.

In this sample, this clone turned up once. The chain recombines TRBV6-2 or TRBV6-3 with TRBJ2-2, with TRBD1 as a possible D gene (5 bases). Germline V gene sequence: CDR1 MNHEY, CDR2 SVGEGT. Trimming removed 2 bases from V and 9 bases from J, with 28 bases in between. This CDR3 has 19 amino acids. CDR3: CASSYQPLAPGQGIRELFF. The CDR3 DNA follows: TGTGCCAGCAGTTACCAACCCCTGGCCCCCGGGCAGGGTATCAGGGAGCTGTTTTTT.

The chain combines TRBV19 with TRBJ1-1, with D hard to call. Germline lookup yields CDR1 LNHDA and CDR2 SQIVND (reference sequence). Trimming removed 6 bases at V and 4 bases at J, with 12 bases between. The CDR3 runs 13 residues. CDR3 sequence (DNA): TGTGCCAGTAGCCCCCAAGTCCGCACTGAAGCTTTCTTT. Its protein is CASSPQVRTEAFF.

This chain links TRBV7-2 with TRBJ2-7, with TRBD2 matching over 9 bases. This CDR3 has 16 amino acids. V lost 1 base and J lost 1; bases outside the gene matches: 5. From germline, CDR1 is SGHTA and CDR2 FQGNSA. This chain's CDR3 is CASSLGDSGSSYEQYF. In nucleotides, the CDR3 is TGTGCCAGCAGCTTAGGGGATAGCGGGAGTTCCTACGAGCAGTACTTC.

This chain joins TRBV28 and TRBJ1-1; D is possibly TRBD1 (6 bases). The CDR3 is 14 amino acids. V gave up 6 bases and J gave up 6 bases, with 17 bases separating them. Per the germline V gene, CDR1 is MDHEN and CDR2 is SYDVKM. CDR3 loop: CASRVQGSHAEAFF. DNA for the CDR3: TGTGCCAGCAGGGTGCAGGGGTCCCACGCTGAAGCTTTCTTT.

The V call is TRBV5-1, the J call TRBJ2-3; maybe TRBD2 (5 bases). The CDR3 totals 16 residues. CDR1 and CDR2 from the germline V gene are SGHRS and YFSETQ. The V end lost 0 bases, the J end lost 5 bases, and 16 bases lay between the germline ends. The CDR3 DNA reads TGCGCCAGCAGCTTGGGGCAGAGGGCGTTTGGAGATACGCAGTATTTT. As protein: CASSLGQRAFGDTQYF.

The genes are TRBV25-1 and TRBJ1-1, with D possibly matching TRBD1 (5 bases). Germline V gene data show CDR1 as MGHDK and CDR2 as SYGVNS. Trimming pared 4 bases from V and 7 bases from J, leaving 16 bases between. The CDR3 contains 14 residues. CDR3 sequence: CASSALRGSDEAFF. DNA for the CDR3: TGTGCCAGCAGTGCTCTTCGGGGGAGCGATGAAGCTTTCTTT.

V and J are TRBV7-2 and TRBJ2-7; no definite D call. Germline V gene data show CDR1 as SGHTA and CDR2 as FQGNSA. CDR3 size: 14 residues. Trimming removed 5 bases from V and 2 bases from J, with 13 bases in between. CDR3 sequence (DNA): TGTGCCAGCAGCCTTAATGTGGGTCCCTACGAGCAGTACTTC. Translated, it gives CASSLNVGPYEQYF.

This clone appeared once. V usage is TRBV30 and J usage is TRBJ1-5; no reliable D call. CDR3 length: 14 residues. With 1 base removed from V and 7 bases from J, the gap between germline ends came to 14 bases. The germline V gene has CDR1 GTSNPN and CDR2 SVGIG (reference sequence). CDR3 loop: CAWSATTKGQPQHF. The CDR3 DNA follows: TGTGCCTGGAGTGCGACGACAAAAGGACAGCCCCAGCATTTT. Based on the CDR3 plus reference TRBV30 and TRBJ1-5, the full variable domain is SQTIHQWPATLVQPVGSPLSLECTVEGTSNPNLYWYRQAAGRGLQLLFYSVGIGQISSEVPQNLSASRPQDRQFILSSKKLLLSDSGFYLCAWSATTKGQPQHFGDGTRLSIL.

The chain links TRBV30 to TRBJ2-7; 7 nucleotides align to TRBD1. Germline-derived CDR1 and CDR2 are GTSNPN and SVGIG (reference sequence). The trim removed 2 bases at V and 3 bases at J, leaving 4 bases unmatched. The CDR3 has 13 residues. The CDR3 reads CAWSWDSVYEQYF. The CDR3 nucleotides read TGTGCCTGGAGTTGGGACAGCGTCTACGAGCAGTACTTC. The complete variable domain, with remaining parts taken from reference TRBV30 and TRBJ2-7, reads SQTIHQWPATLVQPVGSPLSLECTVEGTSNPNLYWYRQAAGRGLQLLFYSVGIGQISSEVPQNLSASRPQDRQFILSSKKLLLSDSGFYLCAWSWDSVYEQYFGPGTRLTVT.

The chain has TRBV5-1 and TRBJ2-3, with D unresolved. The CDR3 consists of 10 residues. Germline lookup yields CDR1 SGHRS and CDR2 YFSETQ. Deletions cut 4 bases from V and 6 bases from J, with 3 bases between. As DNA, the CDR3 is TGCGCCAGCAGCGGGGATACGCAGTATTTT. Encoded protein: CASSGDTQYF.

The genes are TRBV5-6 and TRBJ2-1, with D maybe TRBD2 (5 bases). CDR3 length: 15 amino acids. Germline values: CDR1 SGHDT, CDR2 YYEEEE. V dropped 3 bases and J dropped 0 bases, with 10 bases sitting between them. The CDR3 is CASSSLAYSYNEQFF. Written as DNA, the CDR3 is TGTGCCAGCAGCTCCTTAGCGTACTCCTACAATGAGCAGTTCTTC.

The chain's CDR3 is CASSLDSPRTQYF. The CDR3 DNA is TGCGCCAGCAGCTTGGACTCCCCCCGTACGCAGTATTTT. The chain is built from TRBV5-1 and TRBJ2-3; D remains unclear. V was cut by 0 bases and J by 8 bases, with 10 bases left in between. CDR1 is SGHRS and CDR2 is YFSETQ in the germline V gene. The CDR3 spans 13 residues.

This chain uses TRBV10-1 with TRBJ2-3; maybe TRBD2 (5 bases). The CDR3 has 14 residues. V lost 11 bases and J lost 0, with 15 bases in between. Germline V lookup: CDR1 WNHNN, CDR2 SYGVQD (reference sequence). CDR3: CARPRRTSTDTQYF. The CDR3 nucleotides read TGCGCCCGCCCTCGGCGGACTAGCACAGATACGCAGTATTTT.

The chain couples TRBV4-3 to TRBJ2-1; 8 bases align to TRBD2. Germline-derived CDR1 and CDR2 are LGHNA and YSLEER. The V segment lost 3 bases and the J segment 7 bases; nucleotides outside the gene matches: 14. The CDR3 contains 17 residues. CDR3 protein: CASSHAFRDPGGNEQFF. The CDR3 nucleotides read TGCGCCAGCAGCCACGCCTTCCGGGATCCGGGGGGGAATGAGCAGTTCTTC.

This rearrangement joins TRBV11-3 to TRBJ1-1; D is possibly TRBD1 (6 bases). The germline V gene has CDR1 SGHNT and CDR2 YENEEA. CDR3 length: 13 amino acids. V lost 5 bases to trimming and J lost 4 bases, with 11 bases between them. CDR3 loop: CASSARGFTEAFF. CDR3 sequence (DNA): TGTGCCAGCAGCGCCAGGGGTTTCACTGAAGCTTTCTTT. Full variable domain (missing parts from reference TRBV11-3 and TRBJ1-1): EAGVVQSPRYKIIEKKQPVAFWCNPISGHNTLYWYLQNLGQGPELLIRYENEEAVDDSQLPKDRFSAERLKGVDSTLKIQPAELGDSAVYLCASSARGFTEAFFGQGTRLTVV.

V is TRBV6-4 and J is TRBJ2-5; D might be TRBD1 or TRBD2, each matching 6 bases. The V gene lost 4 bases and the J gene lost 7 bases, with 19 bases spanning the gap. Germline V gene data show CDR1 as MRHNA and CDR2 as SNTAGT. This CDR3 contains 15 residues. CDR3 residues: CASSAEGGEEGTQYF. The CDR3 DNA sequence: TGTGCCAGCAGTGCCGAGGGGGGAGAGGAAGGGACCCAGTACTTC.

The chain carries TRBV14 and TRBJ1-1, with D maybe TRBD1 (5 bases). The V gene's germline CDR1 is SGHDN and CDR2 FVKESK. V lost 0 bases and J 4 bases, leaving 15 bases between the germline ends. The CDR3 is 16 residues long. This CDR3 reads CASSQERGIRGTEAFF. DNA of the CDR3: TGTGCCAGCAGCCAAGAACGGGGCATAAGGGGCACTGAAGCTTTCTTT.

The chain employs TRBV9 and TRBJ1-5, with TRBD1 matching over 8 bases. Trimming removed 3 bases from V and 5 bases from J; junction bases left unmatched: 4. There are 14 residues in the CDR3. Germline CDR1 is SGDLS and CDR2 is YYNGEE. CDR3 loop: CASSERGQDQPQHF. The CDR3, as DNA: TGTGCCAGCAGCGAGAGGGGACAGGATCAGCCCCAGCATTTT.

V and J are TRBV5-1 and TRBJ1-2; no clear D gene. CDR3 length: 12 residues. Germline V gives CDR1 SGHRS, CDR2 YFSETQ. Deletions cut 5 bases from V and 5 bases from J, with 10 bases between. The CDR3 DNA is TGCGCCAGCAGTGTGGATGTGTATGGCTACACCTTC. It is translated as CASSVDVYGYTF.

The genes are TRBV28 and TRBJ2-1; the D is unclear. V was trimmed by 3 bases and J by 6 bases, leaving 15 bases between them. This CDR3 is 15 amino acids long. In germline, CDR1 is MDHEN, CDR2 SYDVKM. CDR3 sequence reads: CASSFLDGAVNEQFF. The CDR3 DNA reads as TGTGCCAGCAGTTTCTTAGATGGAGCCGTCAATGAGCAGTTCTTC. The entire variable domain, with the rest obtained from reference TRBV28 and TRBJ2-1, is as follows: DVKVTQSSRYLVKRTGEKVFLECVQDMDHENMFWYRQDPGLGLRLIYFSYDVKMKEKGDIPEGYSVSREKKERFSLILESASTNQTSMYLCASSFLDGAVNEQFFGPGTRLTVL.

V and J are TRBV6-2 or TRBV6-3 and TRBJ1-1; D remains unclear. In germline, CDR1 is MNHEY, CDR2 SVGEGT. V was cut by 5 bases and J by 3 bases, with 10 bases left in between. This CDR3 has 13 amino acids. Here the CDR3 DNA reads TGTGCCAGCAGTCCCTGGGTGGACACTGAAGCTTTCTTT. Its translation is CASSPWVDTEAFF.

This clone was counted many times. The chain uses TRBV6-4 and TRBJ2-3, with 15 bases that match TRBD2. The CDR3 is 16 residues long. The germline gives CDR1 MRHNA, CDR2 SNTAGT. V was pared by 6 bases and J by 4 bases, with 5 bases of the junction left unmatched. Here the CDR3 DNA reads TGTGCCAGCAGCCCCGGGACTAGCGGGGGGCCAGATACGCAGTATTTT. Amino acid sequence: CASSPGTSGGPDTQYF.

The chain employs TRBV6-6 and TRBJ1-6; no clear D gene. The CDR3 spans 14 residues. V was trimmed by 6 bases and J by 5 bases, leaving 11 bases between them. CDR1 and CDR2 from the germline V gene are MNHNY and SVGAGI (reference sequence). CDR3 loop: CASREGGNNSPLHF. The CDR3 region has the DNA TGTGCCAGCAGGGAGGGTGGGAATAATTCACCCCTCCACTTT.